This TCR beta chain derives from a study of tumor-infiltrating lymphocytes in primary liver carcinoma. Study-level results: Significantly greater top-250-clone fractions characterized tumors relative to blood (p = 0.039).

The investigators made TCR beta cDNA from 400 to 550 ng total RNA, using a constant-region primer. Three nested multiplex PCR rounds, a slightly modified ARM-PCR method, built the TCR beta libraries. For around 9 cycles apiece, the opening two PCR rounds ran with TRBV1-TRBV30 forward primers and a C-beta reverse primer. TCRdb analysed the multiplex PCR reads with MiXCR anew, one entry per CDR3 protein. The sample holds hundreds of thousands of distinct CDR3 sequences, around three fifths seen once. Germline CDR1 reads LNHNV; CDR2 reads YYDKDF (reference sequence). The CDR3 is 17 amino acids. The J segment lost 1 base and the V segment lost 3 bases, leaving 6 bases of the junction unmatched. This clonotype was picked up one time. The antigen remains unidentified. Unsorted whole blood supplied the blood RNA, and germline DNA was isolated too.

This TCR was sampled from a man aged 35-49 years with primary liver carcinoma and hepatitis B virus infection. The V call is TRBV15, the J call TRBJ2-1, with 10 bases that match TRBD2. The sample taken for sequencing was peripheral blood. The CDR3 here is CATSSPTSGRSYNEQFF. CDR3 sequence (DNA): TGTGCCACCAGCAGCCCGACTAGCGGGCGTTCCTACAATGAGCAGTTCTTC.